This T cell receptor beta chain was observed in a study of blood T cell repertoires in COVID-19. Looking at the study overall: The United States, Italy and Spain supplied acute and convalescent COVID-19 samples.

CDR1 is LGHDT and CDR2 is YNNKEL in the germline V gene (reference sequence). The CDR3 is 16 residues long. Unmatched junction bases numbered 5, after V lost 1 base and J lost 4 bases. Produced via immunoSEQ multiplex PCR; TCRdb's table is partial and in-frame only. The sample contains tens of thousands of clones, over 75% of which appear only once. The rearrangement links TRBV3-1 (or the pseudogene TRBV3-2) to TRBJ2-3; 10 nucleotides line up with TRBD2. Sequencing was carried out using peripheral blood. The receptor comes from a man of 80 years or more with acute or convalescent COVID-19. The CDR3 bases are TGTGCCAGCAGCCAAGTAAGCGGGGGGGCCGCAGATACGCAGTATTTT. It encodes CASSQVSGGAADTQYF.